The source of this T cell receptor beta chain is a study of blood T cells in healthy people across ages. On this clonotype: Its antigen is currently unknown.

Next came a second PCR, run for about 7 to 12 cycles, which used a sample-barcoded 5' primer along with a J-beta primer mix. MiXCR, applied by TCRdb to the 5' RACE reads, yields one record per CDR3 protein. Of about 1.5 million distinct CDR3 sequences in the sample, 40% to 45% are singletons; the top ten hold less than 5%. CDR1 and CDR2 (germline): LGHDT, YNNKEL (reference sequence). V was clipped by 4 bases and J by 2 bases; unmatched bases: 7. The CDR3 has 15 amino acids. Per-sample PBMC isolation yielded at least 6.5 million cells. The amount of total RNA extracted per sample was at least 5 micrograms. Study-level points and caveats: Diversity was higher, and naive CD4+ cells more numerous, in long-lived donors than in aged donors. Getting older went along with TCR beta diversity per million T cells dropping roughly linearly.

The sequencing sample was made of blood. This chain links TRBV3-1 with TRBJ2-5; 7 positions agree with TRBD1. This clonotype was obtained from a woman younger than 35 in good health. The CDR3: CASSRTGTDQETQYF. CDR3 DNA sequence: TGTGCCAGCAGCCGGACCGGGACAGATCAAGAGACCCAGTACTTC.